The 23 T cell receptor beta chains below come from one sample, sequenced in a study of OX40 agonist ivuxolimab in advanced cancers. Repertoires were generated with immunoSEQ multiplex PCR, while TCRdb's copy carries only in-frame clones and drops some. The data hold around 80,000 clones, with around 90% observed a single time. The material sequenced was CD4+ or CD8+ T cells sorted from blood, taken in a trial of the OX40 agonist ivuxolimab. The source of these receptors is an adult with an advanced solid tumor such as melanoma, head and neck, liver or kidney cancer.

The DNA of the CDR3 is TGTGCCAGCAGTGAGGGGGGTATACGCGGCTACACCTTC. As protein: CASSEGGIRGYTF. V usage is TRBV2 and J usage is TRBJ1-2, with a weak D call TRBD1 (5 bases). This CDR3 has 13 residues. Germline V gene lookup returns CDR1 SNHLY and CDR2 FYNNEI. Trimming removed 3 bases at V and 8 bases at J, with 13 bases between.

The rearrangement uses TRBV30 and TRBJ2-5; D is perhaps TRBD2 (7 bases). Trimming cost V 3 bases and J 9 bases, with 20 bases left between them. This CDR3 has 14 amino acids. Germline V gene sequence: CDR1 GTSNPN, CDR2 SVGIG (reference sequence). CDR3 bases: TGTGCCTGGAGCAGGGGCCCCGGTCGGGGGGCCCAGTACTTC. Translation gives CAWSRGPGRGAQYF. Combining the CDR3 with reference TRBV30 and TRBJ2-5 gives the whole variable domain SQTIHQWPATLVQPVGSPLSLECTVEGTSNPNLYWYRQAAGRGLQLLFYSVGIGQISSEVPQNLSASRPQDRQFILSSKKLLLSDSGFYLCAWSRGPGRGAQYFGPGTRLLVL.

As for this clone: The junction departs from the called germline gene at one end, perhaps through a read error. The chain recombines TRBV15 with TRBJ1-5; no reliable D call. CDR1 and CDR2 from the germline V gene are LNHNV and YYDKDF (reference sequence). This CDR3 region has 13 residues. The CDR3 sequence is CATPRAGNQPQHF. The CDR3 DNA follows: TGTGCCACCCCTCGGGCGGGCAACCAGCCCCAGCATTTT.

This clone was picked up a small number of times. V gene TRBV5-1 combines with J gene TRBJ2-7; the match to TRBD2 covers 8 bases. The CDR3 totals 14 residues. Trimming removed 5 bases from V and 2 bases from J; junction bases left unmatched: 6. Per germline, CDR1 SGHRS and CDR2 YFSETQ. This CDR3 reads CASRGAGVTYEQYF. The CDR3 nucleotides read TGCGCCAGCAGAGGAGCGGGAGTCACCTACGAGCAGTACTTC.

As concerns this clone: This CDR3 is also generated by other DNA sequences in the sample. This chain connects TRBV7-2 to TRBJ2-3; D unclear. The CDR3 spans 12 residues. Per the germline V gene, CDR1 is SGHTA and CDR2 is FQGNSA. Trimming removed 6 bases at V and 0 bases at J, with 4 bases between. CDR3 region: CASRQSTDTQYF. The CDR3 bases are TGTGCCAGCAGGCAAAGCACAGATACGCAGTATTTT.

J is TRBJ2-7 and V is TRBV10-1, with 9 bases aligning to TRBD2. This CDR3 spans 16 amino acids. The germline V gene has CDR1 WNHNN and CDR2 SYGVQD (reference sequence). Germline trimming cut 4 bases from V and 1 base from J; bases unmatched to any gene: 8. The CDR3 reads CASSVVSGRYSYEQYF. For the CDR3, the DNA is TGCGCCAGCAGTGTCGTGAGCGGGAGGTATTCCTACGAGCAGTACTTC.

This chain uses TRBV6-5 with TRBJ1-2; D gene ambiguous. Germline CDR1 is MNHEY and CDR2 is SVGAGI. The CDR3 totals 12 residues. V was clipped by 4 bases and J by 4 bases, with 7 bases between them. The CDR3 loop reads CASSSGLYGYTF. The CDR3 region has the DNA TGTGCCAGCAGTTCGGGTCTCTATGGCTACACCTTC.

The chain carries TRBV7-2 and TRBJ2-7; 13 nucleotides match TRBD2. The germline CDR1 and CDR2 sequences are SGHTA and FQGNSA. CDR3 size: 16 residues. V shed 1 base and J 4 bases; nucleotides not matched to a gene: 4. CDR3 loop: CASSLDWTSGRYEQYF. For the CDR3, the DNA is TGTGCCAGCAGCTTAGATTGGACTAGCGGGAGATACGAGCAGTACTTC. The full variable domain, in which reference TRBV7-2 and TRBJ2-7 provide the parts outside the CDR3, is GAGVSQSPSNKVTEKGKDVELRCDPISGHTALYWYRQSLGQGLEFLIYFQGNSAPDKSGLPSDRFSAERTGGSVSTLTIQRTQQEDSAVYLCASSLDWTSGRYEQYFGPGTRLTVT.

The chain combines TRBV10-3 with TRBJ1-2; 9 bases map to TRBD1. J gave up 2 bases and V 6 bases, and 4 bases lay outside the gene matches. This CDR3 comprises 14 residues. Germline lookup yields CDR1 ENHRY and CDR2 SYGVKD. The CDR3 sequence: CAISADRGNYGYTF. The DNA of the CDR3 is TGTGCCATCAGCGCGGACAGGGGAAACTATGGCTACACCTTC.

The chain uses TRBV7-2 and TRBJ2-5; a possible D gene is TRBD1 (8 bases). The CDR3 spans 14 residues. With 8 bases removed from V and 3 bases from J, the gap between germline ends came to 16 bases. Germline CDR1 and CDR2: SGHTA and FQGNSA. The CDR3 DNA reads as TGTGCCAGCTCAAAACAGGGGGGGGAAGAGACCCAGTACTTC. This sequence encodes CASSKQGGEETQYF.

The chain employs TRBV7-9 and TRBJ2-5; D ambiguous. Trimming took off 3 bases at V and 6 bases at J, with 8 bases between the two ends. CDR1 and CDR2 from the germline V gene are SEHNR and FQNEAQ (reference sequence). CDR3 length equals 12 residues. CDR3 sequence reads: CASSFDIQTQYF. The CDR3 DNA reads TGTGCCAGCAGCTTTGACATTCAGACCCAGTACTTC.

The J gene is TRBJ1-1, the V gene TRBV11-3, with D perhaps matching TRBD1 (6 bases). With 5 bases removed from V and 8 bases from J, the gap between germline ends came to 15 bases. The length of the CDR3 is 13 residues. From germline, CDR1 is SGHNT and CDR2 YENEEA. The CDR3 sequence: CASSGRQDKEAFF. CDR3 DNA: TGTGCCAGCAGCGGTCGACAGGACAAGGAAGCTTTCTTT.

About this clone itself: One junction end disagrees with the germline gene, perhaps due to a read error. The genes are TRBV7-2 and TRBJ1-2; no reliable D call. The CDR3 extends over 9 amino acids. Per the germline V gene, CDR1 is SGHTA and CDR2 is FQGNSA. Written as DNA, the CDR3 is TGTGCCAGCAGCCCCCCCCTTGAATTC. This encodes CASSPPLEF.

This sequence joins TRBV7-9 and TRBJ2-5, with D uncertain. From germline, CDR1 is SEHNR and CDR2 FQNEAQ (reference sequence). V lost 1 base and J lost 5, with 5 bases in between. The CDR3 contains 12 residues. The CDR3 here is CASSLVSETQYF. The DNA of the CDR3 is TGTGCCAGCAGCTTAGTATCGGAGACCCAGTACTTC.

The chain carries TRBV5-1 and TRBJ2-2; D is uncertain. Trimming removed 1 base from V and 7 bases from J, with 11 bases in between. The length of the CDR3 is 14 residues. Germline CDR1 and CDR2: SGHRS and YFSETQ. CDR3 sequence: CASSLMLSGGELFF. CDR3 DNA sequence: TGCGCCAGCAGCTTGATGTTATCTGGCGGGGAGCTGTTTTTT.

The gene calls are TRBV15 and TRBJ2-7; 9 bases match TRBD1. V was clipped by 0 bases and J by 1 base; unmatched bases: 4. Per the germline V gene, CDR1 is LNHNV and CDR2 is YYDKDF (reference sequence). The CDR3 is made up of 16 amino acids. CDR3 sequence (DNA): TGTGCCACCAGCAGAGACTGGGGACAGGGTTCCTACGAGCAGTACTTC. This translates into CATSRDWGQGSYEQYF.

The CDR3 DNA reads as TGTGCCAGCAGCTTACGGCAGACTATTGACGGCACAGATACGCAGTATTTT. Its translation is CASSLRQTIDGTDTQYF. The chain carries TRBV7-9 and TRBJ2-3, with a possible D match to TRBD2 (5 bases). CDR3 length: 17 residues. The germline V and J ends were trimmed by 2 bases and 1 base, with 16 bases remaining between them. The germline V gene encodes CDR1 SEHNR and CDR2 FQNEAQ (reference sequence).

The rearrangement links TRBV11-2 to TRBJ2-5; D may correspond to TRBD1 or TRBD2 (5 bases each). V lost 3 bases and J lost 5, with 13 bases in between. The CDR3 runs to 14 residues. From germline, CDR1 is SGHAT and CDR2 FQNNGV. The CDR3 nucleotides are TGTGCCAGCAGCTTGGACACCTTAGCGGAGACCCAGTACTTC. Translated: CASSLDTLAETQYF. The full variable domain, in which reference TRBV11-2 and TRBJ2-5 provide the parts outside the CDR3, is EAGVAQSPRYKIIEKRQSVAFWCNPISGHATLYWYQQILGQGPKLLIQFQNNGVVDDSQLPKDRFSAERLKGVDSTLKIQPAKLEDSAVYLCASSLDTLAETQYFGPGTRLLVL.

The chain carries TRBV5-4 and TRBJ2-7, with a possible D match to TRBD2 (5 bases). V was shortened by 0 bases and J by 5 bases, with 9 bases between the two germline ends. The CDR3 length is 13 residues. The germline gives CDR1 SGHNT, CDR2 YYREEE (reference sequence). CDR3 protein: CASSLGGSNEQYF. The CDR3 nucleotides are TGTGCCAGCAGCTTGGGAGGGAGCAACGAGCAGTACTTC.

The rearrangement joins TRBV9 to TRBJ2-7, with TRBD1 as a possible D gene (5 bases). Germline CDR1 and CDR2: SGDLS and YYNGEE. This CDR3 has 15 amino acids. V shed 0 bases and J shed 3 bases, with 13 bases lying between them. The CDR3 is CASSVGQGMRYEQYF. In nucleotides, the CDR3 is TGTGCCAGCAGCGTAGGGCAGGGTATGCGCTACGAGCAGTACTTC.

In its sample, this clone was seen once. The V call is TRBV10-3, the J call TRBJ1-1; a weak D match, TRBD1 (5 bases). Per germline, CDR1 ENHRY and CDR2 SYGVKD. Trimming pared 5 bases from V and 1 base from J, leaving 8 bases between. The CDR3 totals 13 residues. This CDR3 is CAISPRGNTEAFF. The CDR3 DNA is TGTGCCATCAGTCCGAGGGGGAACACTGAAGCTTTCTTT.

The table lists this clone with a count of one. The chain has TRBV7-9 and TRBJ1-2; D remains ambiguous. Trimming took 1 base from V and 4 from J, leaving 13 bases between them. This CDR3 has 15 residues. Germline loops: CDR1 SEHNR, CDR2 FQNEAQ (reference sequence). As DNA, the CDR3 is TGTGCCAGCAGCTTAGAAGGACGGGATCTCTATGGCTACACCTTC. Translated, it gives CASSLEGRDLYGYTF.

The V call is TRBV7-9, the J call TRBJ2-1; the D is unclear. V lost 3 bases to trimming and J lost 3 bases, with 6 bases between them. This CDR3 has 13 residues. Germline V gene data show CDR1 as SEHNR and CDR2 as FQNEAQ (reference sequence). Written as DNA, the CDR3 is TGTGCCAGCAGCTTGGGGAACTACAATGAGCAGTTCTTC. Amino acids: CASSLGNYNEQFF.